Presented here are 29 T cell receptor beta chains from one specimen sequenced in a study of blood T cell repertoires in COVID-19. Profiled with immunoSEQ multiplex PCR; TCRdb holds only in-frame clones, not every one. The table shows around 20,000 clones, with approximately 90% occurring only once. The material sequenced was peripheral blood. All receptors come from a man aged 65-85 years with acute or convalescent COVID-19.

The chain joins TRBV15 to TRBJ2-6, with D unclear. This CDR3 has 16 residues. The V gene's germline CDR1 is LNHNV and CDR2 YYDKDF (reference sequence). Trimming shortened V by 3 bases and J by 0 bases, and 9 bases separated the two germline ends. CDR3 coding DNA: TGTGCCACCAGCAGTCAAATAGACTCTGGGGCCAACGTCCTGACTTTC. It specifies CATSSQIDSGANVLTF. The entire variable domain, with the rest obtained from reference TRBV15 and TRBJ2-6, is as follows: DAMVIQNPRYQVTQFGKPVTLSCSQTLNHNVMYWYQQKSSQAPKLLFHYYDKDFNNEADTPDNFQSRRPNTSFCFLDIRSPGLGDTAMYLCATSSQIDSGANVLTFGAGSRLTVL.

This clone was seen only once. The V gene is TRBV6-5, the J gene TRBJ2-3; a weak D match, TRBD1 (6 bases). With 7 bases removed from V and 6 bases from J, the gap between germline ends came to 20 bases. Germline-derived CDR1 and CDR2 are MNHEY and SVGAGI. The CDR3 consists of 15 residues. The DNA of the CDR3 is TGTGCCAGCATCGCAAGGACAGCAGCCGCGGATACGCAGTATTTT. Its protein is CASIARTAAADTQYF.

The chain uses TRBV5-4 and TRBJ2-3; TRBD2 agrees at 9 bases. Germline CDR1 is SGHNT and CDR2 is YYREEE (reference sequence). J was trimmed by 4 bases and V by 1 base; bases with no gene match: 7. This CDR3 region has 16 residues. Here the CDR3 reads CASSLFSGSLSDTQYF. CDR3 in DNA: TGTGCCAGCAGCTTGTTTAGCGGGAGTCTCTCAGATACGCAGTATTTT.

The rearrangement uses TRBV5-5 and TRBJ2-7; 8 positions match TRBD1. The V segment lost 4 bases and the J segment 4 bases; nucleotides outside the gene matches: 4. Germline lookup yields CDR1 SGHKS and CDR2 YYEKEE (reference sequence). This CDR3 spans 13 amino acids. The CDR3 region has the DNA TGTGCCAGCAGCGGGGGACAGGAGTACGAGCAGTACTTC. Translation: CASSGGQEYEQYF.

This clone was detected only once. The chain carries TRBV19 and TRBJ2-1; the D is unclear. Trimming shortened V by 7 bases and J by 2 bases, and 12 bases separated the two germline ends. CDR3 length: 14 amino acids. The germline V gene has CDR1 LNHDA and CDR2 SQIVND (reference sequence). The CDR3 region has the DNA TGTGCCAGTATGGAGACTGCCACCTACAATGAGCAGTTCTTC. This encodes CASMETATYNEQFF.

The chain employs TRBV5-1 and TRBJ2-7; D not resolved. CDR1 is SGHRS and CDR2 is YFSETQ in the germline V gene. Trimming stripped 3 bases from V and 4 bases from J, with 17 bases between. The CDR3 totals 15 residues. CDR3 amino acids: CASSYDPAAAYEQYF. The CDR3 nucleotides read TGCGCCAGCAGCTATGACCCGGCGGCCGCTTACGAGCAGTACTTC.

The rearrangement links TRBV3-1 (or the pseudogene TRBV3-2) to TRBJ2-1, with D perhaps TRBD2 (5 bases). CDR1 is LGHDT, CDR2 YNNKEL, per germline (reference sequence). The CDR3 loop spans 16 amino acids. Trimming shortened V by 2 bases and J by 0 bases, and 11 bases separated the two germline ends. CDR3 sequence (DNA): TGTGCCAGCAGCCAACTGGCGGGTAGCTCCTACAATGAGCAGTTCTTC. This encodes CASSQLAGSSYNEQFF.

This sequence joins TRBV24-1 and TRBJ2-2, with D possibly being TRBD2 (5 bases). Germline CDR1 and CDR2: KGHDR and SFDVKD. The CDR3 contains 13 residues. V lost 4 bases to trimming and J lost 6 bases, with 8 bases between them. The CDR3 DNA reads TGTGCCACCAGTGAGGCTAGCTCCGGGGAGCTGTTTTTT. Translation gives CATSEASSGELFF.

This clone was recorded once. This sequence joins TRBV3-1 (or the pseudogene TRBV3-2) and TRBJ1-1; 7 nucleotides line up with TRBD1. The CDR3 spans 14 residues. Per the germline V gene, CDR1 is LGHDT and CDR2 is YNNKEL (reference sequence). The trim removed 0 bases at V and 7 bases at J, leaving 5 bases unmatched. The CDR3, as DNA: TGTGCCAGCAGCCAAGAAGGGGGCTACAATGAAGCTTTCTTT. As protein: CASSQEGGYNEAFF.

The gene calls are TRBV20-1 and TRBJ2-1, with D unresolved. The CDR3 sequence is 11 residues long. The germline V and J ends were trimmed by 2 bases and 8 bases, with 7 bases remaining between them. CDR1 and CDR2 (germline): DFQATT, SNEGSKA (reference sequence). The CDR3 loop is CSARTTYEQFF. In DNA, the CDR3 is TGCAGTGCTAGAACCACTTATGAGCAGTTCTTC.

V is TRBV5-1 and J is TRBJ2-1; D uncertain. The CDR3 loop spans 16 amino acids. CDR1 is SGHRS, CDR2 YFSETQ, per germline. V was pared by 0 bases and J by 0 bases, with 10 bases between. CDR3 protein: CASSLGQAPSYNEQFF. The CDR3 DNA reads TGCGCCAGCAGCTTGGGACAAGCACCCTCCTACAATGAGCAGTTCTTC.

This rearrangement joins TRBV5-1 to TRBJ2-5, with 15 bases aligning to TRBD2. V dropped 6 bases and J dropped 4; count of bases not matched to a gene: 4. This CDR3 is 15 amino acids long. Germline loops: CDR1 SGHRS, CDR2 YFSETQ. CDR3 sequence reads: CASTPGLAGGETQYF. In DNA form, the CDR3 reads TGCGCCAGCACTCCGGGACTAGCGGGAGGAGAGACCCAGTACTTC. Based on the CDR3 plus reference TRBV5-1 and TRBJ2-5, the full variable domain is KAGVTQTPRYLIKTRGQQVTLSCSPISGHRSVSWYQQTPGQGLQFLFEYFSETQRNKGNFPGRFSGRQFSNSRSEMNVSTLELGDSALYLCASTPGLAGGETQYFGPGTRLLVL.

The V call is TRBV5-1, the J call TRBJ2-1; D not certain. V was clipped by 2 bases and J by 8 bases, with 8 bases between them. The CDR3 totals 12 residues. Germline lookup yields CDR1 SGHRS and CDR2 YFSETQ. This CDR3 is CASSFWAYEQFF. The CDR3 nucleotides read TGCGCCAGCAGCTTCTGGGCGTATGAGCAGTTCTTC. Combining the CDR3 with reference TRBV5-1 and TRBJ2-1 gives the whole variable domain KAGVTQTPRYLIKTRGQQVTLSCSPISGHRSVSWYQQTPGQGLQFLFEYFSETQRNKGNFPGRFSGRQFSNSRSEMNVSTLELGDSALYLCASSFWAYEQFFGPGTRLTVL.

The chain links TRBV9 to TRBJ2-3, with 13 bases lining up with TRBD2. This CDR3 has 18 residues. Germline CDR1 is SGDLS and CDR2 is YYNGEE. V was clipped by 2 bases and J by 2 bases; unmatched bases: 8. CDR3 in amino acids: CASSVSSGLAGFTDTQYF. The CDR3 DNA follows: TGTGCCAGCAGCGTTTCCTCGGGACTAGCGGGATTCACAGATACGCAGTATTTT.

The gene calls are TRBV19 and TRBJ2-7; 8 nucleotides match TRBD1. The CDR3 has 15 amino acids. CDR1 and CDR2 from the germline V gene are LNHDA and SQIVND (reference sequence). With V trimmed by 3 bases and J by 0 bases, 4 bases remained unmatched. The CDR3 coding sequence is TGTGCCAGTAGTATCGGTGGGACAGGCTCCTACGAGCAGTACTTC. It specifies CASSIGGTGSYEQYF.

The J gene is TRBJ1-2, the V gene TRBV6-5, with D possibly matching TRBD1 (6 bases). There are 14 residues in the CDR3. The V and J ends lost 5 bases and 7 bases respectively, with 17 bases between them. Germline V gives CDR1 MNHEY, CDR2 SVGAGI. CDR3 protein: CASSQTGPRFGYTF. CDR3 DNA sequence: TGTGCCAGCAGTCAGACAGGACCTCGGTTTGGCTACACCTTC.

The chain links TRBV28 to TRBJ1-6, with a possible D match to TRBD1 (6 bases). Per the germline V gene, CDR1 is MDHEN and CDR2 is SYDVKM. Deletions cut 5 bases from V and 0 bases from J, with 8 bases between. CDR3 length equals 15 residues. CDR3 sequence (DNA): TGTGCCAGCAGTGGACAGATCTCCTATAATTCACCCCTCCACTTT. Translating gives CASSGQISYNSPLHF.

This chain joins TRBV7-3 and TRBJ1-2, with D possibly TRBD1 on 5 matching bases. The CDR3 loop spans 13 amino acids. V gave up 1 base and J gave up 8 bases, with 11 bases separating them. Germline-derived CDR1 and CDR2 are SGHTA and FQGTGA. The CDR3 nucleotides are TGTGCCAGCAGCTTAAACGGGGGTGAGGGCTACACCTTC. Translated: CASSLNGGEGYTF.

V gene TRBV6-2 or TRBV6-3 combines with J gene TRBJ2-7; TRBD2 agrees at 7 bases. V shed 4 bases, J shed 3 bases, and the junction held 6 bases outside the gene matches. Germline V gene data show CDR1 as MNHEY and CDR2 as SVGEGT. The CDR3 totals 14 residues. This CDR3 is CASSSSGTIYEQYF. In nucleotides, the CDR3 is TGTGCCAGCAGTTCGAGCGGGACCATCTACGAGCAGTACTTC.

This clone is termed medium-sized (0.01 to 0.1%). This chain links TRBV4-1 with TRBJ2-7; 8 nucleotides line up with TRBD2. CDR1 MGHRA and CDR2 YSYEKL come from the germline V gene. The CDR3 runs 18 residues. V lost 2 bases to trimming and J lost 1 base; unmatched junction nucleotides: 13. DNA of the CDR3: TGCGCCAGCAGCCAATGGCTCGGGGCGGGAGGAAATTCCTACGAGCAGTACTTC. As protein: CASSQWLGAGGNSYEQYF.

The chain carries TRBV27 and TRBJ2-1; 7 positions match TRBD2. Germline trimming cut 0 bases from V and 0 bases from J; bases unmatched to any gene: 5. Germline CDR1 and CDR2: MNHEY and SMNVEV (reference sequence). The CDR3 has 17 residues. CDR3 amino acids: CASSLSWRGFSYNEQFF. The CDR3 bases are TGTGCCAGCAGTTTATCCTGGCGGGGGTTCTCCTACAATGAGCAGTTCTTC.

V and J are TRBV11-3 and TRBJ2-1, with 9 bases identical to TRBD1. Germline values: CDR1 SGHNT, CDR2 YENEEA. The CDR3 has 15 residues. The V and J ends lost 5 bases and 3 bases, in that order; junction bases with no gene match: 5. DNA for the CDR3: TGTGCCAGCAGCCCCAGGACAGGGGTCTACAATGAGCAGTTCTTC. Translated, it gives CASSPRTGVYNEQFF.

This clone came up once. The chain carries TRBV5-1 and TRBJ1-2; unclear D gene. Trimming took off 0 bases at V and 6 bases at J, with 15 bases between the two ends. Germline lookup yields CDR1 SGHRS and CDR2 YFSETQ. The CDR3 extends over 15 amino acids. The CDR3 DNA follows: TGCGCCAGCAGCTTGGACCGGCCCGGAAGCGATGGCTACACCTTC. Translation gives CASSLDRPGSDGYTF.

This clone has just one count. The rearrangement joins TRBV3-1 (or the pseudogene TRBV3-2) to TRBJ1-1; no definite D call. V was shortened by 1 base and J by 9 bases, with 12 bases between the two germline ends. The CDR3 contains 13 residues. From germline, CDR1 is LGHDT and CDR2 YNNKEL (reference sequence). The CDR3 DNA reads TGTGCCAGCAGCCAAGCCAGTACGGGTAAAGCTTTCTTT. This sequence encodes CASSQASTGKAFF.

The chain uses TRBV21-1 and TRBJ2-2; the table assigns TRBD2, which was not confirmed against the DNA. TRBV21-1 is labeled a pseudogene. The CDR3 is 15 amino acids. CDR3 sequence (DNA): TGTGCCAGCAGCAGAGGGTCCAACTCGGCCGGGGAGCTGTTTTTT. It yields the protein CASSRGSNSAGELFF.

The rearrangement uses TRBV11-2 and TRBJ1-4; D may be TRBD1 (6 bases). Germline V lookup: CDR1 SGHAT, CDR2 FQNNGV. The CDR3 sequence is 15 residues long. The V and J ends lost 1 base and 6 bases respectively, with 12 bases between them. The CDR3 loop is CASSLGGGWDEKLFF. In nucleotides, the CDR3 is TGTGCCAGCAGCTTAGGGGGGGGCTGGGATGAAAAACTGTTTTTT.

This clone was detected once. This chain links TRBV27 with TRBJ1-6; D unclear. Germline values: CDR1 MNHEY, CDR2 SMNVEV (reference sequence). The V and J ends lost 2 bases and 5 bases respectively, with 10 bases between them. The CDR3 extends over 15 amino acids. DNA of the CDR3: TGTGCCAGCAGTTTAGTTTCCCAGAATAATTCACCCCTCCACTTT. The encoded protein is CASSLVSQNNSPLHF.

The sample holds a few counts of this clone. CDR3 residues: CASSPRSRDRVPSYGYTF. The CDR3 bases are TGTGCCAGCAGTCCCCGGTCCCGGGACAGGGTTCCAAGCTATGGCTACACCTTC. The chain recombines TRBV28 with TRBJ1-2, with TRBD1 matching over 9 bases. Losses at the gene ends were 5 bases for V and 4 bases for J; bases not matched to a gene: 17. The CDR3 has 18 amino acids. Germline V gives CDR1 MDHEN, CDR2 SYDVKM.

This chain connects TRBV18 to TRBJ2-1, with TRBD1 matching over 7 bases. V shed 2 bases, J shed 7 bases, and the junction held 11 bases outside the gene matches. Per the germline V gene, CDR1 is KGHSH and CDR2 is LQKENI. CDR3 size: 16 residues. The CDR3: CASSPGQAGHWNEQFF. For the CDR3, the DNA is TGTGCCAGCTCACCAGGACAGGCCGGACATTGGAATGAGCAGTTCTTC.